The following is a T cell receptor (beta chain) sequence with its context. Its antigen is still unknown. The sample is drawn from a study of blood T cells in healthy people across ages. Study-level findings and limits: Bulk PBMC profiling left naive and antigen-experienced comparisons inconclusive.

Deletions cut 6 bases from V and 0 bases from J, with 14 bases between. CDR3 length: 15 residues. Looked up from germline, CDR1 is LNHDA and CDR2 is SQIVND (reference sequence). Through a sample-barcoded 5' primer and a J-beta primer mix, a second PCR was run for 7 to 11 cycles. Each cDNA molecule was tagged by a template-switch adaptor that had 12 random nucleotides. TCRdb reprocessed the 5' RACE reads with MiXCR, giving one entry per CDR3 protein. The repertoire holds around 670,000 distinct CDR3 sequences, approximately 30% seen once, with about a sixth in the top ten. J is TRBJ1-2 and V is TRBV19; no definite D call. The sequencing sample was made of blood. This clonotype was sampled from a woman older than 75 in good health. The CDR3, as DNA: TGTGCCAGTAGCATGCGGGTCGAGTCTAACTATGGCTACACCTTC. This codes for CASSMRVESNYGYTF.